This is a list of T cell receptor beta chains from one sample in a study of T cell responses to AZD1222 COVID-19 vaccine. Here immunoSEQ multiplex PCR was the method, and the copy in TCRdb shows in-frame clones only, minus some. The top ten clones hold 1.7% of a sample with 200,000 to 250,000 clones, approximately 94% of them seen once. The sample in question was peripheral blood, obtained 28 days after the second dose of the MenACWY control vaccine. Source of these receptors: an adult who received the MenACWY meningococcal vaccine as a control. Each CDR3 is given with its conserved first and last residue. A D gene is named only where the DNA matches it firmly. Clone size is not always given. Where it is, it says once, few, many or a class for expanded clones.

>-|TRBV28|-|TRBJ1-1
CASSLAVTEAFF
TGTGCCAGCAGTTTAGCGGTCACTGAAGCTTTCTTT
>-|TRBV27|-|TRBJ1-1
CASSLDLNRPNTEAFF
TGTGCCAGCAGTTTAGACCTCAACAGGCCGAACACTGAAGCTTTCTTT
>-|TRBV4-2|-|TRBJ2-2
CASSQVQTTNTGELFF
TGTGCCAGCAGCCAAGTCCAGACAACGAACACCGGGGAGCTGTTTTTT
>-|TRBV11-2|TRBD2|TRBJ2-1
CASSLTSGNEQFF
TGTGCCAGCAGCCTGACTAGCGGCAATGAGCAGTTCTTC
>-|TRBV30|-|TRBJ1-2
CAWRSHYGYTF
TGTGCCTGGAGGAGCCACTATGGCTACACCTTC
>-|TRBV2|-|TRBJ2-1
CASSVMTQQFF
TGTGCCAGCAGTGTAATGACTCAGCAGTTCTTC
>-|TRBV4-2|TRBD2|TRBJ2-1
CASSLSGREDNEQFF
TGTGCCAGCAGTCTAAGCGGGAGAGAGGACAATGAGCAGTTCTTC
>-|TRBV7-8|-|TRBJ2-5
CASGTREETQYF
TGTGCCAGCGGGACTCGCGAAGAGACCCAGTACTTC
>-|TRBV28|TRBD1|TRBJ1-5
CASSSTGFSNQPQHF
TGTGCCAGCAGTTCGACAGGGTTCAGCAATCAGCCCCAGCATTTT
>-|TRBV27|TRBD2|TRBJ2-7
CASSAPGSGKSYEQYF
TGTGCCAGCAGTGCCCCGGGTAGCGGGAAATCCTACGAGCAGTACTTC
>-|TRBV28|-|TRBJ2-4
CASSTHDRNVSQNIQYF
TGTGCCAGCAGTACTCACGACAGGAACGTTAGCCAAAACATTCAGTACTTC
>-|TRBV9|-|TRBJ1-5
CASSPGGAEPQHF
TGTGCCAGCAGCCCCGGTGGAGCGGAGCCCCAGCATTTT
>-|TRBV6-6|TRBD1|TRBJ1-5
CASSPWATTGRSNQPQHF
TGTGCCAGCAGTCCTTGGGCGACGACAGGGAGGAGCAATCAGCCCCAGCATTTT
>-|TRBV28|TRBD2|TRBJ2-5
CASRKGGWETQYF
TGTGCCAGCAGAAAGGGAGGGTGGGAGACCCAGTACTTC
>-|TRBV28|-|TRBJ1-5
CASTPDTYGPQHF
TGTGCCAGCACCCCGGACACGTACGGGCCCCAGCATTTT
>-|TRBV6-1|TRBD1|TRBJ2-7
CASSESLGQVTLKSYEQYF
TGTGCCAGCAGTGAATCACTAGGACAGGTAACACTTAAGTCCTACGAGCAGTACTTC
>-|TRBV7-2|-|TRBJ2-2
CATETGRGTGELFF
TGTGCCACCGAGACCGGCCGGGGTACCGGGGAGCTGTTTTTT
>-|TRBV6-6|-|TRBJ2-3
CASRGRDFSTDTQYF
TGTGCCAGCAGGGGGCGGGACTTTAGCACAGATACGCAGTATTTT
>-|TRBV5-1|-|TRBJ1-1
CASSFPGDGTEAFF
TGCGCCAGCAGCTTCCCAGGGGATGGGACTGAAGCTTTCTTT
>once|TRBV2|TRBD1|TRBJ2-7
CASSEARQGVGEQYF
TGTGCCAGCAGTGAAGCGCGACAGGGGGTAGGTGAGCAGTACTTC
>once|TRBV2|-|TRBJ1-2
CASSDSSSQGANYGYTF
TGTGCCAGCAGTGATTCATCCTCCCAGGGAGCTAACTATGGCTACACCTTC
>-|TRBV19|TRBD1|TRBJ1-5
CASSGPGTGVGQQPQHF
TGTGCCAGTAGTGGACCCGGGACAGGGGTGGGTCAACAGCCCCAGCATTTT
>-|TRBV5-1|TRBD1|TRBJ1-4
CASSPGTGYHATNEKLFF
TGCGCCAGCAGCCCCGGGACAGGGTATCATGCAACTAATGAAAAACTGTTTTTT
>-|TRBV7-2|-|TRBJ2-1
CASSRQRTGYNEQFF
TGTGCCAGCAGCCGCCAGCGGACTGGATACAATGAGCAGTTCTTC
>-|TRBV7-2|-|TRBJ1-3
CASSLGGIAGNTIYF
TGTGCCAGCAGCTTAGGGGGTATCGCTGGAAACACCATATATTTT
>-|TRBV11-2|-|TRBJ1-1
CASSWGPMNTEAFF
TGTGCCAGCAGCTGGGGCCCTATGAACACTGAAGCTTTCTTT
>-|TRBV5-1|-|TRBJ1-2
CASSPRGTQGDGAYGYTF
TGCGCCAGCAGCCCCCGGGGTACACAGGGAGACGGCGCCTATGGCTACACCTTC
>once|TRBV18|-|TRBJ2-1
CASSPSPGYEQFF
TGTGCCAGCTCACCATCACCGGGGTATGAGCAGTTCTTC
>-|TRBV2|TRBD2|TRBJ2-1
CATRSGSSYNEQFF
TGTGCCACCCGGAGCGGGAGCTCCTACAATGAGCAGTTCTTC
>-|TRBV11-2|-|TRBJ2-7
CASSRRFRAYEQYF
TGTGCCAGCAGCCGCCGGTTTCGGGCCTACGAGCAGTACTTC
>-|TRBV15|-|TRBJ1-5
CATSRTRAGNSNQPQHF
TGTGCCACCAGCAGAACCCGCGCAGGAAATAGCAATCAGCCCCAGCATTTT
>-|TRBV5-6|-|TRBJ2-7
CASSFGTPEQYF
TGTGCCAGCAGCTTCGGGACCCCCGAGCAGTACTTC
>-|TRBV18|TRBD1|TRBJ2-4
CASSPVGTGTNIQYF
TGTGCCAGCTCACCAGTCGGGACAGGGACAAACATTCAGTACTTC
>once|TRBV18|TRBD2|TRBJ2-1
CASSRAGELYNEQFF
TGTGCCAGCTCACGAGCGGGGGAGCTCTACAATGAGCAGTTCTTC
>once|TRBV7-8|-|TRBJ1-2
CASSRNPGGYGYTF
TGTGCCAGCAGCCGTAACCCGGGGGGCTATGGCTACACCTTC
>-|TRBV7-8|TRBD2|TRBJ2-1
CASSYTGTSLNEQFF
TGTGCCAGCAGTTATACCGGGACTAGCTTAAATGAGCAGTTCTTC
>once|TRBV5-4|TRBD1|TRBJ2-3
CASSLDVTGHTQYF
TGTGCCAGCAGCTTGGATGTGACAGGGCATACGCAGTATTTT
>-|TRBV5-1|-|TRBJ2-3
CASSAGKGGSTDTQYF
TGCGCCAGCAGTGCGGGTAAAGGGGGGAGCACAGATACGCAGTATTTT
>-|TRBV4-1|-|TRBJ1-5
CASSQEGQVVRQPQHF
TGCGCCAGCAGCCAAGAGGGCCAGGTGGTAAGACAGCCCCAGCATTTT
>-|TRBV12-3/TRBV12-4|-|TRBJ1-2
CASSLGTHYGYTF
TGTGCCAGCAGTTTGGGGACGCACTATGGCTACACCTTC
>-|TRBV28|-|TRBJ1-1
CASIAPGNTEAFF
TGTGCCAGCATCGCACCGGGGAACACTGAAGCTTTCTTT
>-|TRBV28|TRBD1|TRBJ2-5
CASSLPGTAKYQETQYF
TGTGCCAGCAGCCTCCCCGGGACAGCAAAGTACCAAGAGACCCAGTACTTC
>-|TRBV28|-|TRBJ2-2
CASSSASNTGELFF
TGTGCCAGCAGTTCAGCGTCGAACACCGGGGAGCTGTTTTTT
>-|TRBV30|-|TRBJ1-3
CAWNGGSGNTIYF
TGTGCCTGGAATGGGGGCTCTGGAAACACCATATATTTT
>-|TRBV4-1|TRBD2|TRBJ2-1
CASSQEKAGRTSDEQFF
TGCGCCAGCAGCCAAGAAAAGGCGGGGCGGACTAGCGATGAGCAGTTCTTC
>-|TRBV2|TRBD1|TRBJ2-7
CASTPGQGIREQYF
TGTGCCAGTACACCGGGACAGGGGATTAGGGAGCAGTACTTC
>-|TRBV2|-|TRBJ1-2
CASSEGVYGYTF
TGTGCCAGCAGTGAGGGGGTGTATGGCTACACCTTC
>-|TRBV2|-|TRBJ1-5
CASSEVGLFQPQHF
TGTGCCAGCAGTGAAGTGGGGCTATTTCAGCCCCAGCATTTT
>-|TRBV28|-|TRBJ1-1
CATGERKAMNTEAFF
TGTGCCACCGGGGAGCGAAAGGCAATGAACACTGAAGCTTTCTTT
>-|TRBV12-3/TRBV12-4|-|TRBJ2-2
CASVGGGTGELFF
TGTGCCAGCGTGGGGGGAGGCACCGGGGAGCTGTTTTTT
>-|TRBV7-2|-|TRBJ2-1
CASSGEGGRHNEQFF
TGTGCCAGCAGCGGAGAGGGGGGGCGCCACAATGAGCAGTTCTTC
>-|TRBV5-6|TRBD1|TRBJ1-2
CASTILDRPNYGYTF
TGTGCCAGCACAATACTGGACAGGCCTAACTATGGCTACACCTTC
>-|TRBV30|TRBD1|TRBJ2-7
CAWIAGQGKGEQYF
TGTGCCTGGATAGCCGGACAGGGCAAGGGCGAGCAGTACTTC